One TCR beta chain is described in this entry. The target antigen is unknown. The CDR3 runs to 15 residues. Germline lookup yields CDR1 WNHNN and CDR2 SYGVQD (reference sequence). The J segment lost 3 bases and the V segment lost 2 bases, leaving 5 bases of the junction unmatched. This sample was included in a study of T cell responses to AZD1222 COVID-19 vaccine. Study-level information: Pooling covered second doses at about 4 or about 12 weeks.

Data came from immunoSEQ multiplex PCR; TCRdb stores just in-frame clones and leaves some out. The sample has some 130,000 clones, around 90% seen once; the top ten hold 1.9%. The study's findings and limits: Spike-specific TCR breadth and depth grew following two AZD1222 doses.

This clonotype originated in an adult in good health. Sequencing used peripheral blood, obtained on day 0 of AZD1222 vaccination. The rearrangement uses TRBV10-1 and TRBJ2-7; 9 positions agree with TRBD1. The CDR3 DNA reads TGCGCCAGCAGTGAGATGGGGACAGGGTTCTACGAGCAGTACTTC. This sequence encodes CASSEMGTGFYEQYF.